A selection of T cell receptor beta chains follows, all from one sample in a study of early T cells in non-severe SARS-CoV-2 infection. TCRdb independently ran MiXCR on the 5' RACE reads; one entry per CDR3 protein. This sample has about 17,000 distinct CDR3 sequences, with approximately 5.4% found just once. The sample in question was whole blood, obtained at baseline. The origin of the receptors is an adult who was a healthcare worker with PCR-confirmed SARS-CoV-2 infection or an uninfected control (not recorded which). CDR3s include the opening cysteine and the closing phenylalanine or tryptophan. The D gene is left open where the match is weak. Not every row has a clone size; where given, it reads once, few, many or a size class.

j_gene	abundance	d_gene	v_gene	CDR3nt	CDR3aa
TRBJ2-6	medium-sized	TRBD1	TRBV7-8	TGTGCCAGCAGCTTAGCCGGACAGGGATCCTCCTCTGGGGCCAACGTCCTGACTTTC	CASSLAGQGSSSGANVLTF
TRBJ2-3	many	.	TRBV7-6	TGTGCCAGCAGCTTGTTCACGGATACGCAGTATTTT	CASSLFTDTQYF
TRBJ2-5	many	.	TRBV11-2	TGTGCCAGCAGCTTCGCGTATGGCAGTCTCCAAGAGACCCAGTACTTC	CASSFAYGSLQETQYF
TRBJ1-1	many	.	TRBV18	TGTGCCAGCTCAAGGAACAGCGACACTGAAGCTTTCTTT	CASSRNSDTEAFF
TRBJ2-5	.	TRBD2	TRBV4-3	TGCGCCAGCAGCCAAGTTAGCGGGGGCCCCGAAGAGACCCAGTACTTC	CASSQVSGGPEETQYF
TRBJ2-1	medium-sized	TRBD1	TRBV5-1	TGCGCCAGCAGCGCGGACAGGAGCTCCTACAATGAGCAGTTCTTC	CASSADRSSYNEQFF
TRBJ1-2	many	.	TRBV6-1	TGTGCCAGCAGTGAAACTATCTATGGCTACACCTTC	CASSETIYGYTF
TRBJ2-7	medium-sized	TRBD2	TRBV27	TGTGCCAGCAGTTTGACTAGCGGCCACGAGCAGTACTTC	CASSLTSGHEQYF
TRBJ2-7	many	.	TRBV5-1	TGCGCCAGCAGCCGGACAGCGAGGGATAACGAGCAGTACTTC	CASSRTARDNEQYF
TRBJ2-1	few	TRBD2	TRBV7-6	TGTGCCAGCAGCCTCTTAGGAGCGGGGAACTCCTACAATGAGCAGTTCTTC	CASSLLGAGNSYNEQFF
TRBJ1-6	many	TRBD1	TRBV7-9	TGTGCCAGCAGCCGGGACAGGTTCGATTCACCCCTCCACTTT	CASSRDRFDSPLHF
TRBJ1-1	few	TRBD1	TRBV6-2/TRBV6-3	TGTGCCAGCAGTTGGACAGGGGGTTCTCTCACTGAAGCTTTCTTT	CASSWTGGSLTEAFF
TRBJ1-5	few	.	TRBV11-2	TGTGCCAGCAGCTCCGGGACAAGTTATAATCAGCCCCAGCATTTT	CASSSGTSYNQPQHF
TRBJ1-2	medium-sized	.	TRBV18	TGTGCCAGCTCACCAAGGGGCAGAGAGGATGGCTACACCTTC	CASSPRGREDGYTF
TRBJ1-6	medium-sized	.	TRBV18	TGTGCCAGCTCACCAAGTCAGCCAGATTCACCCCTCCACTTT	CASSPSQPDSPLHF
TRBJ2-7	many	.	TRBV7-6	TGTGCCAGCGGCACACTCTACGAGCAGTACTTC	CASGTLYEQYF